What follows describes a single T cell receptor (beta chain). The data were obtained in a study of blood T cell repertoires in COVID-19. Profiled with immunoSEQ multiplex PCR; TCRdb holds only in-frame clones, not every one. The sample includes around 340,000 clones, 65% to 90% seen only once; the top ten take approximately 4.6%. Participants were placed into cohorts based on the clinical history they reported. This CDR3 has 15 amino acids. V dropped 3 bases and J dropped 6; count of bases not matched to a gene: 3. In germline, CDR1 is DFQATT, CDR2 SNEGSKA (reference sequence). The chain has TRBV20-1 and TRBJ2-2, with 14 bases that match TRBD2. The TCR comes from a woman aged 35 to 49 with acute COVID-19. The material sequenced was PBMCs or T cells enriched from blood (not recorded which). CDR3 loop: CSASRLAGGAGELFF. The DNA of the CDR3 is TGCAGTGCTAGTAGACTAGCGGGAGGGGCCGGGGAGCTGTTTTTT.